Listed below are T cell receptor beta chains from one sample, sequenced in a study of radiotherapy plus CTLA-4 blockade in lung cancer. The method was immunoSEQ multiplex PCR; TCRdb's version includes in-frame clones alone and lacks a portion of them. The data show about 80,000 clones, around 76% seen once. The specimen comprised peripheral blood, sampled from a patient treated with radiotherapy plus ipilimumab. These receptors were obtained from a human donor with non-small cell lung cancer whose response to radiotherapy plus ipilimumab could not be evaluated. Some clones in this sample may be carry-over from other donors' samples. The CDR3 runs from the conserved cysteine through the conserved F or W. A D gene is named only where the DNA matches it firmly. The size entry is marked missing in some rows and otherwise reads once, few, many or a size class.

j_gene,v_gene,d_gene,abundance,CDR3aa,CDR3nt
TRBJ2-3,TRBV18,TRBD1,-,CASSPPGQGGTNTQYF,TGTGCCAGCTCACCACCGGGACAGGGAGGCACGAATACGCAGTATTTT
TRBJ2-2,TRBV27,TRBD1,-,CASRKDRANTGELFF,TGTGCCAGCAGGAAGGACAGGGCGAACACCGGGGAGCTGTTTTTT
TRBJ2-2,TRBV2,TRBD1,few,CASSQTPGQGYAGELFF,TGTGCCAGCAGTCAAACACCGGGACAGGGGTACGCCGGGGAGCTGTTTTTT
TRBJ2-2,TRBV5-6,TRBD1,-,CASRGPGGNTGELFF,TGTGCCAGCAGAGGGCCAGGGGGCAACACCGGGGAGCTGTTTTTT
TRBJ2-3,TRBV19,TRBD1,-,CASRDRSDTQYF,TGTGCCAGTAGGGACAGGTCCGATACGCAGTATTTT
TRBJ2-7,TRBV5-6,-,-,CASSLSRYYEQYF,TGTGCCAGCAGCTTATCGAGGTACTACGAGCAGTACTTC
TRBJ2-1,TRBV4-3,TRBD2,once,CASRPTSGGAHEQFF,TGCGCCAGCAGGCCGACTAGCGGGGGGGCCCATGAGCAGTTCTTC
TRBJ1-1,TRBV7-2,-,-,CASSSRGWDTEAFF,TGTGCCAGCAGCTCCCGGGGTTGGGACACTGAAGCTTTCTTT
TRBJ1-1,TRBV5-6,-,-,CASSPPSEDTEAFF,TGTGCCAGCAGCCCCCCTTCAGAGGACACTGAAGCTTTCTTT
TRBJ2-2,TRBV29-1,-,few,CSAREGTNTGELFF,TGCAGCGCCCGAGAGGGGACAAACACCGGGGAGCTGTTTTTT
TRBJ2-1,TRBV6-1,-,-,CASSDLRRVGNEQFF,TGTGCCAGCAGTGATCTTCGCAGGGTTGGCAATGAGCAGTTCTTC
TRBJ1-3,TRBV5-1,-,-,CASSWTPGHLPGNTIYF,TGCGCCAGCAGCTGGACCCCGGGACACCTTCCTGGAAACACCATATATTTT
TRBJ1-2,TRBV18,TRBD1,-,CASSQRDSYGYTF,TGTGCCAGCTCACAACGGGACAGCTATGGCTACACCTTC